This T cell receptor beta chain is from a study of cytomegalovirus exposure and HLA in healthy donors. Researchers ran the PCR with 60 Vbeta and 13 Jbeta primers. The method was immunoSEQ multiplex PCR; TCRdb's version includes in-frame clones alone and lacks a portion of them. Here the sample table reports around 78,000 clones. With regard to this clone: Its antigen is unknown.

Germline CDR1 reads SGHRS; CDR2 reads YFSETQ. V was clipped by 3 bases and J by 7 bases, with 5 bases between them. The CDR3 has 11 amino acids. Broader study findings: In a later analysis, TCR beta V- and J-gene trimming showed a link to a missense DCLRE1C variant. Presence/absence results assume similar sequencing depth per donor, which may not hold.

V gene TRBV5-1 combines with J gene TRBJ2-1; D is unresolved. The receptor was derived from a man aged 18 to 29 in good health and CMV-seropositive. Sequencing input: PBMCs. CDR3 region: CASSSTNEQFF. The CDR3 DNA sequence: TGCGCCAGCAGCTCAACTAATGAGCAGTTCTTC.